This TCR beta chain was identified during a study of OX40 agonist ivuxolimab in advanced cancers. The wider study: Two patients with cutaneous melanoma and one with hepatocellular carcinoma, three in total, showed partial responses.

The CDR3 loop spans 16 amino acids. General study points: Researchers report that CD8+ T cells had, on average, more expanded clones than CD4+.

As to this clone: Its target is not known.

Data came from immunoSEQ multiplex PCR; TCRdb stores just in-frame clones and leaves some out. Of 50,000 to 65,000 clones in the sample, about nine tenths were seen once. This TCR came from an adult with an advanced solid tumor such as melanoma, head and neck, liver or kidney cancer. The specimen comprised CD4+ or CD8+ T cells sorted from blood, sampled in a trial of the OX40 agonist ivuxolimab. The rearrangement joins TRBV21-1 to TRBJ2-2. TRBV21-1 is shown as a pseudogene. The CDR3 nucleotides are TGTGCCAGCACCTGGGGAATTAGGTGGGGCACCGGGGAGCTGTTTTTT. This encodes CASTWGIRWGTGELFF.